The 11 T cell receptor beta chains in this list originate from one sample, sequenced in a study of cytomegalovirus exposure and HLA in healthy donors. Amplification used 60 Vbeta primers and 13 Jbeta primers. Produced via immunoSEQ multiplex PCR; TCRdb's table is partial and in-frame only. Among some 110,000 clones listed, roughly 76% were seen once. The sample taken for sequencing was PBMCs. The source of these receptors is a woman aged 45-65 years in good health and CMV-seropositive.

This chain links TRBV4-1 with TRBJ2-1; tentatively, D is TRBD2 (6 bases). Trimming shortened V by 3 bases and J by 9 bases, and 15 bases separated the two germline ends. Germline V gene lookup returns CDR1 MGHRA and CDR2 YSYEKL. There are 14 residues in the CDR3. CDR3 amino acids: CASSHITGTPEQFF. The CDR3 DNA reads as TGCGCCAGCAGCCATATTACCGGGACTCCTGAGCAGTTCTTC.

The V and J genes are TRBV28 and TRBJ1-1, with a possible D match to TRBD1 (5 bases). V dropped 3 bases and J dropped 0 bases, with 8 bases sitting between them. Germline CDR1 is MDHEN and CDR2 is SYDVKM. The CDR3 runs 14 residues. The CDR3: CASSLGGMNTEAFF. CDR3 nucleotide sequence: TGTGCCAGCAGTTTGGGGGGGATGAACACTGAAGCTTTCTTT.

This chain links TRBV18 with TRBJ1-6; 9 bases line up with TRBD1. CDR3 size: 16 residues. Germline CDR1 is KGHSH and CDR2 is LQKENI. V lost 4 bases to trimming and J lost 3 bases; unmatched junction nucleotides: 4. The CDR3 bases are TGTGCCAGCTCACTCCTGGACAGGGGCTATAATTCACCCCTCCACTTT. This gives the protein CASSLLDRGYNSPLHF.

The chain joins TRBV5-1 to TRBJ2-3; 7 positions match TRBD2. V was clipped by 0 bases and J by 4 bases; unmatched bases: 8. Germline-derived CDR1 and CDR2 are SGHRS and YFSETQ. The CDR3 has 16 amino acids. CDR3: CASSLAGLAGADTQYF. CDR3 in DNA: TGCGCCAGCAGCTTGGCTGGGCTGGCGGGGGCAGATACGCAGTATTTT.

The CDR3 sequence: CASSLVGSGGYEQFF. CDR3 coding DNA: TGTGCCAGCAGCTTAGTCGGTAGCGGGGGCTATGAGCAGTTCTTC. This chain links TRBV11-3 with TRBJ2-1; TRBD2 agrees at 9 bases. The CDR3 length is 15 residues. V dropped 1 base and J dropped 8; count of bases not matched to a gene: 6. Germline CDR1 and CDR2: SGHNT and YENEEA.

A few counts support this clone. The chain uses TRBV19 and TRBJ1-1; D is ambiguous. CDR1 is LNHDA, CDR2 SQIVND, per germline (reference sequence). V shed 0 bases and J shed 0 bases, with 5 bases lying between them. CDR3 length: 14 residues. The CDR3 protein is CASSIDILNTEAFF. CDR3 sequence (DNA): TGTGCCAGTAGTATAGACATTTTGAACACTGAAGCTTTCTTT.

The chain joins TRBV5-8 to TRBJ1-2, with D maybe TRBD1 (6 bases). Germline V lookup: CDR1 SGHTS, CDR2 YDEGEE. The CDR3 totals 13 residues. Trimming took 0 bases from V and 6 from J, leaving 9 bases between them. DNA of the CDR3: TGTGCCAGCAGCTTGGTGCGGGGGCATGGCTACACCTTC. Protein sequence: CASSLVRGHGYTF.

The chain couples TRBV5-4 to TRBJ2-5; 8 nucleotides match TRBD2. The assigned J gene may be wrong: the sequence end matches TRBJ2-7 better. The CDR3 contains 18 residues. Germline values: CDR1 SGHNT, CDR2 YYREEE (reference sequence). The CDR3 region has the DNA TGTGCCAGCAGCTTGGCCGGGGGGGGCGGGGGGAGGTCCTACGAGCAGTACTTC. Its protein product is CASSLAGGGGGRSYEQYF.

This rearrangement joins TRBV28 to TRBJ1-5; possibly TRBD1 for D (6 bases). Germline values: CDR1 MDHEN, CDR2 SYDVKM. V was pared by 2 bases and J by 5 bases, with 16 bases between. CDR3 size: 16 residues. CDR3 residues: CASSLLLEGEDQPQHF. The CDR3 DNA sequence: TGTGCCAGCAGTTTACTTTTAGAGGGGGAAGATCAGCCCCAGCATTTT.

Turning to this clone: The germline gene is not matched at one end of the junction; a read error may be the cause. The V call is TRBV27, the J call TRBJ1-2; possible D gene TRBD1, 6 bases. CDR3 length: 12 amino acids. Germline CDR1 and CDR2: MNHEY and SMNVEV (reference sequence). Written as DNA, the CDR3 is TGTGCCGGCAGTTTAACAGGGCAAGGCTACACCTTC. Translating gives CAGSLTGQGYTF.

The chain couples TRBV6-5 to TRBJ2-1, with TRBD2 as a possible D gene (5 bases). The CDR3 is 13 residues long. Trimming took off 5 bases at V and 2 bases at J, with 7 bases between the two ends. Looked up from germline, CDR1 is MNHEY and CDR2 is SVGAGI. The CDR3 here is CASSAGPYNEQFF. CDR3 bases: TGTGCCAGCAGTGCGGGCCCCTACAATGAGCAGTTCTTC.